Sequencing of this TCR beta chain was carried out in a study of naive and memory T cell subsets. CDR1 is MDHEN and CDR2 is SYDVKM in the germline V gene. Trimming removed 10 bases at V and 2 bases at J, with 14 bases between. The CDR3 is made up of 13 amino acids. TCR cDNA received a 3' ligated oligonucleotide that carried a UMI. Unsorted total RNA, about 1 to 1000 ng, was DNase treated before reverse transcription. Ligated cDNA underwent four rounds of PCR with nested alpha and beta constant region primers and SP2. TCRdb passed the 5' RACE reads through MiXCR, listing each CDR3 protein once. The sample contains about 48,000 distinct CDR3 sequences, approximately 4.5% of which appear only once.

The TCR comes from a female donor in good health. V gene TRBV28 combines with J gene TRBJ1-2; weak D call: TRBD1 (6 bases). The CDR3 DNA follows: TGTGCCACCAAGGGGGACGAGAACTATGGCTACACCTTC. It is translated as CATKGDENYGYTF.